Shown below are 10 T cell receptor beta chains from a single sample sequenced in a study of T cells in Graves' hyperthyroidism and ophthalmopathy. What was amplified from RNA transcripts were TCR beta CDR3 regions. Carried out on the TCR CDR3, a first-round RT-PCR used the HTBI primer set. From the multiplex PCR reads, TCRdb called clonotypes with MiXCR, one entry per CDR3 protein. The sample contains 500,000 to 650,000 distinct CDR3 sequences, about 15% of which appear only once. Sequences were obtained from blood. These receptors were collected from a woman in her thirties or forties with Graves' hyperthyroidism.

Many counts were recorded for this clonotype. The J gene is TRBJ1-1, the V gene TRBV30; D is uncertain. The CDR3 extends over 11 amino acids. V shed 3 bases and J shed 3 bases, with 5 bases lying between them. From germline, CDR1 is GTSNPN and CDR2 SVGIG (reference sequence). CDR3 sequence reads: CAWRRDTEAFF. The CDR3 DNA sequence: TGTGCCTGGAGACGTGACACTGAAGCTTTCTTT.

This clonotype was seen ten or more times. Germline and junction disagree at one end, which may indicate a read error. The chain couples TRBV7-2 to TRBJ2-7; D possibly corresponds to TRBD2 (6 bases). CDR3 length: 14 residues. Per germline, CDR1 SGHTA and CDR2 FQGNSA. The CDR3 region is CASSLEGSSYEQYF. The CDR3 nucleotides are TGCGCCAGCAGCTTGGAGGGGAGCTCCTACGAGCAGTACTTC.

The chain joins TRBV30 to TRBJ1-2; 7 bases are shared with TRBD1. The ends lost 4 bases at V and 2 bases at J; junction bases unmatched: 7. This CDR3 has 14 residues. Germline CDR1 is GTSNPN and CDR2 is SVGIG (reference sequence). Here the CDR3 DNA reads TGTGCCTGGAAAAACCGGGACAGCAACTATGGCTACACCTTC. This encodes CAWKNRDSNYGYTF.

This clonotype appeared many times. The rearrangement uses TRBV2 and TRBJ2-2; tentative D call: TRBD1 (8 bases). Trimming left V 8 bases short and J 4 bases short, with 14 bases between. The CDR3 sequence is 14 residues long. CDR1 SNHLY and CDR2 FYNNEI come from the germline V gene. The CDR3 DNA sequence: TGTGCCAGCCGGGAGGACAGGGTCACCGGGGAGCTGTTTTTT. Protein product: CASREDRVTGELFF.

There are many counts of this clonotype. One end of the junction is discordant with germline, which a read error may explain. The rearrangement uses TRBV18 and TRBJ2-7, with TRBD1 matching 7 bases. The CDR3 consists of 16 residues. Germline-derived CDR1 and CDR2 are KGHSH and LQKENI. CDR3 loop: CASSTPDAGGSYEQYF. DNA of the CDR3: TGTGCCAGCTCAACACCCGATGCAGGGGGATCCTACGAGCAGTACTTC.

This clonotype was recorded many times. The V gene is TRBV27, the J gene TRBJ2-2; D is ambiguous. The germline V gene encodes CDR1 MNHEY and CDR2 SMNVEV (reference sequence). The ends were cut back, 8 bases at V and 4 bases at J, with 14 bases in the middle. CDR3 size: 14 residues. The CDR3 reads CASSLMGGTGELFF. CDR3 in DNA: TGTGCCAGCTCCCTCATGGGCGGCACCGGGGAGCTGTTTTTT.

The table lists this clonotype with many counts. This chain connects TRBV2 to TRBJ2-1; D possibly corresponds to TRBD2 (8 bases). This CDR3 contains 16 residues. Trimming pared 5 bases from V and 1 base from J, leaving 15 bases between. Looked up from germline, CDR1 is SNHLY and CDR2 is FYNNEI. The CDR3 spells CASSKQGTSSYNEQFF. The CDR3, as DNA: TGTGCCAGCAGTAAACAGGGGACTAGTTCCTACAATGAGCAGTTCTTC.

CDR3 coding DNA: TGTGCCAGCAGCCAGCTTAGCGTAAGCACAGATACGCAGTATTTT. This gives the protein CASSQLSVSTDTQYF. The V and J genes are TRBV4-2 and TRBJ2-3; a weak D match, TRBD2 (5 bases). The V and J ends lost 3 bases and 0 bases respectively, with 10 bases between them. This CDR3 spans 15 amino acids. The germline CDR1 and CDR2 sequences are LGHNA and YNFKEQ.

Comments on this clonotype: Mismatch with germline at one junction end may stem from a read error. This chain joins TRBV4-1 and TRBJ2-2; 9 bases map to TRBD2. Germline lookup yields CDR1 MGHRA and CDR2 YSYEKL. This CDR3 has 17 residues. The CDR3 is CAGSQEISGRSLGELFF. Written as DNA, the CDR3 is TGCGCCGGCAGCCAAGAGATAAGCGGGAGGTCCCTCGGGGAGCTGTTTTTT.

This chain connects TRBV19 to TRBJ1-2; 7 positions match TRBD1. Germline loops: CDR1 LNHDA, CDR2 SQIVND (reference sequence). CDR3 size: 14 residues. V gave up 2 bases and J gave up 8 bases; unmatched junction bases: 8. The CDR3 loop reads CASSISPTGEGYTF. The DNA for the CDR3 is TGTGCCAGTAGTATATCCCCAACAGGGGAGGGCTACACCTTC.